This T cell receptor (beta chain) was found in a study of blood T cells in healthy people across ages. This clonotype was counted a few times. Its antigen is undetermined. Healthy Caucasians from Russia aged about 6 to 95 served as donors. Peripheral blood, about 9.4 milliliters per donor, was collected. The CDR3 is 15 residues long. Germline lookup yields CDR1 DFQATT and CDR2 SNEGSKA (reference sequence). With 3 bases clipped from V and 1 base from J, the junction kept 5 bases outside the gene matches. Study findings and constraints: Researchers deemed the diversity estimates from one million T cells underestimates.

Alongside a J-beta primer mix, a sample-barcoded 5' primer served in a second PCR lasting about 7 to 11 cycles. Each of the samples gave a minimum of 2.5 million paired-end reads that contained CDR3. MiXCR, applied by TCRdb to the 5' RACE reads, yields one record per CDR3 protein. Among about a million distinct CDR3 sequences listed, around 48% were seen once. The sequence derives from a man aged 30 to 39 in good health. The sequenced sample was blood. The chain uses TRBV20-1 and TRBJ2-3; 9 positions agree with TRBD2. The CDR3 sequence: CSARLQRGGTDTQYF. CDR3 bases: TGCAGTGCTAGGTTACAGCGGGGGGGCACAGATACGCAGTATTTT.